The sequence of this TCR beta chain was determined in a study of cytomegalovirus exposure and HLA in healthy donors. Overall study findings and caveats: Rare sequences made up most TCRs, while some public TCRs were found in many donors. A later analysis showed that HLA-associated TCR beta chains had undergone more clonal expansion than equally common others.

Notes on this clone: The antigen remains undetermined.

60 Vbeta and 13 Jbeta primers were used in PCR. Using immunoSEQ multiplex PCR, the repertoire was profiled, and TCRdb retains in-frame clones only, with some absent. Its table lists more than 200,000 clones. The sequencing input was PBMCs. The sequence came from a woman aged 25 to 39 in good health and CMV-seropositive.

CDR3 protein: CASSGGLNGGRTDTQYF. CDR3 bases: TGCGCCAGCAGTGGGGGATTAAACGGGGGTCGGACAGATACGCAGTATTTT. The chain links TRBV10-1 to TRBJ2-3, with D maybe TRBD2 (6 bases). Trimming pared 4 bases from V and 3 bases from J, leaving 20 bases between. Germline CDR1 is WNHNN and CDR2 is SYGVQD (reference sequence). This CDR3 region has 17 residues.